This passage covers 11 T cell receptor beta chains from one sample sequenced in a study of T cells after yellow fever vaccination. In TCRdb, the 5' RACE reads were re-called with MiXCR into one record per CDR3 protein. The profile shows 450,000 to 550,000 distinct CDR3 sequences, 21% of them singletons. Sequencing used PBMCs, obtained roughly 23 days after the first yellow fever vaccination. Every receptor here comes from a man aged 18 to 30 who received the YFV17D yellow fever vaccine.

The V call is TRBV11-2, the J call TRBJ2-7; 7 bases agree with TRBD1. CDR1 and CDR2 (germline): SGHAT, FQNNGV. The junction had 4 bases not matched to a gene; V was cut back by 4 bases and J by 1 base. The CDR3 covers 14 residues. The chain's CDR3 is CASSYGTESYEQYV. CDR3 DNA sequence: TGTGCCAGCAGCTACGGGACAGAGTCCTACGAGCAGTACGTC.

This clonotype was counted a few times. The CDR3 sequence: CAWSGAGGTEAFF. Written as DNA, the CDR3 is TGTGCCTGGAGTGGGGCAGGCGGGACTGAAGCTTTCTTT. The chain is built from TRBV30 and TRBJ1-1, with unresolved D. Looked up from germline, CDR1 is GTSNPN and CDR2 is SVGIG (reference sequence). V shed 1 base and J shed 5 bases, with 11 bases lying between them. The CDR3 is made up of 13 amino acids.

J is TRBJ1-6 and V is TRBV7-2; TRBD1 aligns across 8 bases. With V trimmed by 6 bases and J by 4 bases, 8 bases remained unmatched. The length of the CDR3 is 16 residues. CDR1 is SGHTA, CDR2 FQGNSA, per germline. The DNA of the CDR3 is TGTGCCAGCAGTTCGGCTGGGACAGGTTATAATTCACCCCTCCACTTT. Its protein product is CASSSAGTGYNSPLHF.

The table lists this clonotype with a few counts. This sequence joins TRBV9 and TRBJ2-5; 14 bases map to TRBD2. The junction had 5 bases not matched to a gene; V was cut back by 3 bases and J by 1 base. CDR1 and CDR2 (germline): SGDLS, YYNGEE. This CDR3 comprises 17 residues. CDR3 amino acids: CASSEGLAGVFQETQYF. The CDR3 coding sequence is TGTGCCAGCAGCGAGGGACTAGCGGGGGTGTTCCAAGAGACCCAGTACTTC.

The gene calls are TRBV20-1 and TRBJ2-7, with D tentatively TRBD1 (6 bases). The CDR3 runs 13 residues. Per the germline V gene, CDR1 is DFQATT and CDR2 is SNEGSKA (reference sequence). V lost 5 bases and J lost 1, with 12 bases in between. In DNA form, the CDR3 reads TGCAGTGCTGGCGACAGGAGATCCTACGAGCAGTACTTC. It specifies CSAGDRRSYEQYF.

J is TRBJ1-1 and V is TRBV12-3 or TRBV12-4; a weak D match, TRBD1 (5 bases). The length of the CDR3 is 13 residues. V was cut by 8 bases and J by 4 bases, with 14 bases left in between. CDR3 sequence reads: CASRSRESTEAFF. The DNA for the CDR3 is TGTGCCAGCCGATCCAGGGAGAGCACTGAAGCTTTCTTT.

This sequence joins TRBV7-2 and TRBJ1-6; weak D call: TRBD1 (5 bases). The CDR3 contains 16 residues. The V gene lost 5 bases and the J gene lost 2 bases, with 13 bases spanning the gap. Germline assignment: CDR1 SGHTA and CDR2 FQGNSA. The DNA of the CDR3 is TGTGCCAGCAGCCGCGGGGCCAGCGCCTATAATTCACCCCTCCACTTT. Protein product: CASSRGASAYNSPLHF.

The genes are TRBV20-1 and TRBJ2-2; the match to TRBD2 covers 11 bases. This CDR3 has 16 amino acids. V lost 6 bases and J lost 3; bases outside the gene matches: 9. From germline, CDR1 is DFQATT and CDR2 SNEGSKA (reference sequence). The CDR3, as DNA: TGCAGTGCCTCCGGGACTAGCGGTCGAGACACCGGGGAGCTGTTTTTT. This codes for CSASGTSGRDTGELFF.

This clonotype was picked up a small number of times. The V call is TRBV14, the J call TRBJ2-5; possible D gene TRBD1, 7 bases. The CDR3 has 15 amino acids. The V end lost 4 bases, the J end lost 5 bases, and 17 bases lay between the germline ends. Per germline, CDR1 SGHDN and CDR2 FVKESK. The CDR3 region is CASSRRTGGWETQYF. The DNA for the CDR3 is TGTGCCAGCAGCCGTCGGACAGGAGGGTGGGAGACCCAGTACTTC. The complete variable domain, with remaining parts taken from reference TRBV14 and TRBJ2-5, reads EAGVTQFPSHSVIEKGQTVTLRCDPISGHDNLYWYRRVMGKEIKFLLHFVKESKQDESGMPNNRFLAERTGGTYSTLKVQPAELEDSGVYFCASSRRTGGWETQYFGPGTRLLVL.

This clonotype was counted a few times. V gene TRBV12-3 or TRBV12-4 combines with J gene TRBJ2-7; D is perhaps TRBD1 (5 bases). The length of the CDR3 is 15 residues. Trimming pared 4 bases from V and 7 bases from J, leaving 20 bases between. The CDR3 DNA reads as TGTGCCAGCAGTTCAGCCTCCGCAGGGTTGGGGGAGCAGTACTTC. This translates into CASSSASAGLGEQYF.

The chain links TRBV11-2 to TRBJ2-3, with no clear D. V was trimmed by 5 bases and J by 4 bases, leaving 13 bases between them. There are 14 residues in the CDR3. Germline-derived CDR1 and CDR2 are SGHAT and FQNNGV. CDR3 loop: CASSPILGPDTQYF. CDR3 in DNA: TGTGCCAGCAGCCCGATCTTGGGTCCAGATACGCAGTATTTT.